This T cell receptor beta chain was sequenced in a study of shared clonotypes between healthy human individuals (TCRdb year 2020). Describing the broader study: Three men and a couple of women, aged 18 to 49 years, made up the cohort. Per donor, three plates each were used for CD4 naive and CD4 memory, two for CD8 naive, and one for CD8 memory. To estimate repertoire size and how much clonotypes are shared between individuals, the study performed deep sequencing of blood TCR repertoires from about five healthy adults. To increase sequencing depth and limit assay-specific biases, different laboratories used diverse techniques to prepare libraries and sequence TCR repertoires. Between about 0.8 and 9 billion PBMCs per donor were obtained by leukapheresis. The full study reports these points: Based on pairwise subsampling, the degree of clonotype sharing among donors was expected to be affected by sequencing depth. Compared with non-shared clonotypes, clonotypes shared by all four sorted-subset donors had higher generation probabilities. Incomplete sequencing was indicated by rarefaction of sorted-subset datasets, despite the large sequencing depth. Larger estimated clonotype richness was generally found for naive subsets than for memory subsets. Sampling was restricted to blood, and TCR repertoires in tissues likely differ from the TCR repertoires found in blood. Because the study included only a small number of donors, the genetic and exposure-history diversity represented was limited. Sharing across four donors was observed for about 5% of naive CD4, over 3% of naive CD8, 2% to 2.5% of memory CD4, and roughly 0.4% of memory CD8 clonotypes.

On this clone: It has no known antigen specificity. One base away there is no much larger clone; base qualities are not given.

CDR1 and CDR2 were assigned from the germline V gene as MDHEN and SYDVKM. Including cysteine and phenylalanine, the CDR3 has 14 amino acids. Only CDR3 DNA is held: 42 bases, read in frame from base 1. V is clipped by 6 bases and J by 5 bases, and the sequence between their germline boundaries is 16 bases long. Using the deep immunoSEQ assay, multiplex PCR amplified TCR CDR3 regions from genomic DNA. Extracted genomic DNA from each cell subset was distributed evenly across all wells of several immunoSEQ 96-well plates, and each plate was treated as a replicate. Each replicate PCR for sorted subsets received around 210 ng genomic DNA, equal to roughly 33,000 T cell genomes. Purified libraries were quantified with a Qubit 3.0 fluorometer, sized on a Bioanalyzer 2100, and re-quantified with the KAPA Library Quantification kit. Every immunoSEQ 96-well plate was sequenced on a dedicated single-read 150-cycle Illumina NextSeq 550 flow cell. The authors processed their data as follows. Because only junctional sequences without quality scores were contained in the immunoSEQ output, filtering matching that applied to full-length reads could not be performed. To assign V/J genes and CDR3, sequences were annotated using PyIR, a Python wrapper for IgBLAST v1.9, with IMGT germline references. Reads were filtered out if the reads had weak V/J assignments (E-value above 1e-6), no CDR3, stop codons, out-of-frame junctions, or ambiguous translated residues. V3J clonotypes were defined as sequences sharing the same inferred V gene, J gene, and CDR3 amino acid sequence. Percentage overlap between repertoires was calculated by dividing the number of shared unique clonotypes by the size of the smaller repertoire. Three approaches were used to assess repertoire richness: RTK rarefaction, the Chao1 estimator, and Recon v2.1 estimates of unobserved clonotypes. OLGA was used to compute generation probabilities for all TCRbeta clonotypes that the gDNA method yielded from a few donors. The clones in this table, taken by TCRdb from immuneACCESS, are in-frame only. Not every clone is retained; where verified, under half of the shortfall comes from an unresolved V gene, and the cause of the rest is unknown. That table furnishes V, J and clone size, whereas the DNA furnished D and trimming. The sample data list about 1.1 million clones, and approximately 80% of these were observed just once. Of the sample, over 0.8% falls within the top ten clones.

Healthy HIV-negative adults with no recently reported acute infections or vaccinations were included as donors. All donors were Caucasian adults living in Nashville, Tennessee, USA. CD4+ T cells were enriched by magnetic negative selection, after which naive cells were positively selected on CD45RA and the negative fraction was taken as the memory subset. Blood was collected by leukapheresis, and PBMCs were isolated by Ficoll-Histopaque density gradient centrifugation and then cryopreserved in liquid nitrogen vapor phase. Analytical flow cytometry was used to check the purity and quantity of every magnetically sorted T cell population. Each sorted fraction had its genomic DNA isolated and then quantified by UV absorbance on a Nanodrop 2000c.

Sequencing was performed on memory CD4+ T cells from PBMCs. The cell subset or site label corresponds to: CD45RA-negative fraction. This TCR came from a man younger than 35 in good health. Some clones in this sample may be carry-over from other donors' samples. Recombination linked TRBV28 to TRBJ2-5, with the D gene tentatively TRBD1 or TRBD2, based on 5 matching bases in each. The sequenced DNA: TGTGCCAGCAGGGGTGGGGGAATGGGTGAGACCCAGTACTTC. Its protein product is CASRGGGMGETQYF.